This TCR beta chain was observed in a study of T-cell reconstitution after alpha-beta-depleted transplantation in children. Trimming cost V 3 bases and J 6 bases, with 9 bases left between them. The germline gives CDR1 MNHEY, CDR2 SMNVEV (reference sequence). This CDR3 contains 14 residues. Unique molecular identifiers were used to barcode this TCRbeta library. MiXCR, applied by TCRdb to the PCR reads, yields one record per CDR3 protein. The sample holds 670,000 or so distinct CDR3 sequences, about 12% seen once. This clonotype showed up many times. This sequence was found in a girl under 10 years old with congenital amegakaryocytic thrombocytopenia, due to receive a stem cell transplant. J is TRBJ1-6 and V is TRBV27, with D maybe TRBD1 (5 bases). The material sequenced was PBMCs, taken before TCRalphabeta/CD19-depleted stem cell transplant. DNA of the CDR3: TGTGCCAGCAGTTTGCAGGGTTCTAATTCACCCCTCCACTTT. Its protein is CASSLQGSNSPLHF.